This T cell receptor (beta chain) comes out of a study of cytomegalovirus exposure and HLA in healthy donors. The table came from immunoSEQ multiplex PCR; TCRdb's copy has only in-frame clones and leaves some out. The table includes more than 55,000 clones, 75% to 95% detected once. Germline V lookup: CDR1 MRHNA, CDR2 SNTAGT. The CDR3 is made up of 15 amino acids. Unmatched junction bases numbered 11, after V lost 5 bases and J lost 9 bases. The source of this sequence is a young man in good health and CMV-seronegative. V usage is TRBV6-4 and J usage is TRBJ2-1, with 9 bases that match TRBD1. Input material: PBMCs. The CDR3 sequence is CASSPVAGTGPEQFF. The CDR3 DNA follows: TGTGCCAGCAGTCCAGTGGCCGGGACAGGGCCTGAGCAGTTCTTC.